This T cell receptor beta chain was sequenced during a study of blood T cell repertoires in COVID-19. Libraries were prepared by immunoSEQ multiplex PCR; TCRdb keeps only in-frame clonotypes and omits some of them. This table holds some 130,000 clones, around 88% found once. CDR1 and CDR2 (germline): LNHDA, SQIVND (reference sequence). J gave up 0 bases and V 0 bases, and 7 bases lay outside the gene matches. The CDR3 totals 18 residues. Sequencing was carried out using peripheral blood. The rearrangement joins TRBV19 to TRBJ2-2, with 7 bases identical to TRBD1. This sequence was found in a man aged 55 to 70 with COVID-19, enrolled during active disease. Here the CDR3 reads CASSIDRSGTANTGELFF. In nucleotides, the CDR3 is TGTGCCAGTAGTATAGATCGTTCCGGGACAGCGAACACCGGGGAGCTGTTTTTT.